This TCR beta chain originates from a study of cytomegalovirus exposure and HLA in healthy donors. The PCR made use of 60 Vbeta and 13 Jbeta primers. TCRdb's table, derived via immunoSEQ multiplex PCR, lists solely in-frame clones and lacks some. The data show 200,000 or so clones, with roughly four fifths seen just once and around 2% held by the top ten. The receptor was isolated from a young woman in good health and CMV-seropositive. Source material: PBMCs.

The CDR3 DNA sequence: TGTGCCTGGACCCCAGGATCAAGCCCACAAGAGACCCAGTACTTC. Amino acid sequence: CAWTPGSSPQETQYF. The chain links TRBV30 to TRBJ2-5, with D unclear. CDR3 length: 15 amino acids. Germline loops: CDR1 GTSNPN, CDR2 SVGIG (reference sequence). The V and J ends lost 4 bases and 2 bases respectively, with 17 bases between them.